This TCR beta chain was recovered during a study of shared clonotypes between healthy human individuals. Study summary: Every donor yielded three CD4 naive, three CD4 memory, two CD8 naive and one CD8 memory plate.

Points from the study as a whole: Donor clonotype sharing was expected to depend on sequencing depth.

Between the trimmed V and J ends, which lost 5 bases and 13 bases, there was a span of 19 bases. CDR3 length equals 13 residues. The germline gives CDR1 MNHEY, CDR2 SMNVEV (reference sequence). Details on this clone: Its specificity is not known.

Only in-frame clones appear in the TCRdb table, and some are missing; sequencing was by immunoSEQ multiplex PCR. The sample carries hundreds of thousands of clones, approximately 79% recorded once. The receptor comes from a woman in her 30s in good health. Material for sequencing was memory CD4+ T cells sorted from blood. Subset denoted: CD45RA-negative fraction. The chain is built from TRBV27 and TRBJ2-3, with unresolved D. In nucleotides, the CDR3 is TGTGCCAGCAGTCCCCTGGACCAGACCGCCAAGTATTTT. This sequence encodes CASSPLDQTAKYF.